This TCR beta chain was recorded in a study of blood T cell repertoires in COVID-19. The CDR3 totals 15 residues. Deletions cut 6 bases from V and 3 bases from J, with 15 bases between. Germline CDR1 and CDR2: MNHEY and SVGAGI. Libraries were prepared by immunoSEQ multiplex PCR; TCRdb keeps only in-frame clonotypes and omits some of them. The sample consists of 40,000 to 60,000 clones, 65% to 85% of them appearing once. V usage is TRBV6-5 and J usage is TRBJ1-3; perhaps TRBD1 as D (5 bases). Material: peripheral blood. The sequence was collected from a man aged 50-60 years with acute or convalescent COVID-19. CDR3 in amino acids: CASSSTGALGNTIYF. As DNA, the CDR3 is TGTGCCAGCAGCTCTACTGGGGCACTTGGAAACACCATATATTTT.